The text below deals with one T cell receptor beta chain. The data originate from a study of cytomegalovirus exposure and HLA in healthy donors. Germline assignment: CDR1 LNHDA and CDR2 SQIVND (reference sequence). The CDR3 contains 13 residues. Trimming took off 5 bases at V and 6 bases at J, with 10 bases between the two ends. The assay was immunoSEQ multiplex PCR, and TCRdb's table has in-frame clones only and misses some. The data contain about 160,000 clones, approximately 96% of them singletons. Separation from the 666-subject first cohort characterized the approximately 130-subject validation cohort, to which the donors belonged.

The sequence derives from a woman between 18 and 29 years old in good health and CMV-seronegative. Specimen: PBMCs. The chain couples TRBV19 to TRBJ2-2, with D possibly being TRBD1 (5 bases). CDR3 coding DNA: TGTGCCAGTAGTTCGGACATCTCCGGGGAGCTGTTTTTT. Protein product: CASSSDISGELFF.